Below, 19 T cell receptor beta chains from the same sample are listed, as sequenced in a study of blood T cell repertoires in COVID-19. Using immunoSEQ multiplex PCR, the repertoire was profiled, and TCRdb retains in-frame clones only, with some absent. The data hold 150,000 or so clones, with about 79% observed a single time. The specimen was PBMCs or T cells enriched from blood (not recorded which). Receptors were obtained from a man aged 50 or older who had recovered from COVID-19.

This sequence joins TRBV27 and TRBJ1-4; TRBD1 might be the D (6 bases). With 6 bases removed from V and 5 bases from J, the gap between germline ends came to 13 bases. Germline-derived CDR1 and CDR2 are MNHEY and SMNVEV (reference sequence). CDR3 size: 14 residues. In DNA form, the CDR3 reads TGTGCCAGCAGACAGGGAAGGGTCAATGAAAAACTGTTTTTT. This encodes CASRQGRVNEKLFF.

This sequence joins TRBV27 and TRBJ1-2, with 7 bases fitting TRBD1. This CDR3 comprises 14 residues. The germline CDR1 and CDR2 sequences are MNHEY and SMNVEV (reference sequence). Trimming at V came to 6 bases and at J to 7 bases, leaving 11 bases not matched to a gene. This chain's CDR3 is CASRWTNRGGGYTF. CDR3 nucleotide sequence: TGTGCCAGCAGATGGACTAACAGGGGAGGTGGCTACACCTTC.

V is TRBV25-1 and J is TRBJ1-4; D possibly corresponds to TRBD1 (5 bases). V was pared by 1 base and J by 8 bases, with 11 bases between. The CDR3 has 14 amino acids. Germline values: CDR1 MGHDK, CDR2 SYGVNS. CDR3 sequence reads: CASSELGASEKLFF. The CDR3 DNA reads as TGTGCCAGCAGTGAATTAGGGGCATCCGAAAAACTGTTTTTT.

The table lists this clone with a count of one. The rearrangement uses TRBV9 and TRBJ1-1; maybe TRBD1 (6 bases). Germline V gene lookup returns CDR1 SGDLS and CDR2 YYNGEE. Trimming took off 4 bases at V and 2 bases at J, with 18 bases between the two ends. CDR3 length: 16 amino acids. The CDR3 spells CASSHQDRFPNTEAFF. The DNA of the CDR3 is TGTGCCAGCAGCCACCAAGACAGGTTCCCAAACACTGAAGCTTTCTTT.

V gene TRBV19 combines with J gene TRBJ2-3; a possible D gene is TRBD2 (5 bases). Germline CDR1 reads LNHDA; CDR2 reads SQIVND (reference sequence). V was cut by 8 bases and J by 0 bases, with 12 bases left in between. The CDR3 totals 14 residues. The CDR3, as DNA: TGTGCCAGTTCCGCGGGTATGAGCACAGATACGCAGTATTTT. This sequence encodes CASSAGMSTDTQYF.

The chain couples TRBV5-1 to TRBJ1-2, with no clear D. The CDR3 loop spans 14 amino acids. The V gene lost 0 bases and the J gene lost 5 bases, with 11 bases spanning the gap. Per germline, CDR1 SGHRS and CDR2 YFSETQ. The CDR3 DNA sequence: TGCGCCAGCAGCTTGGACGGTTTCGAATATGGCTACACCTTC. Translating it yields CASSLDGFEYGYTF.

The chain is built from TRBV5-1 and TRBJ1-5; 8 nucleotides agree with TRBD1. The trim removed 2 bases at V and 3 bases at J, leaving 4 bases unmatched. The CDR3 is 15 residues long. In germline, CDR1 is SGHRS, CDR2 YFSETQ. This CDR3 is CASSLGTGLNQPQHF. The CDR3 nucleotides read TGCGCCAGCAGCTTAGGGACAGGCCTCAATCAGCCCCAGCATTTT.

The genes are TRBV4-3 and TRBJ1-4, with no clear D. V was clipped by 1 base and J by 6 bases, with 9 bases between them. The germline V gene encodes CDR1 LGHNA and CDR2 YSLEER. The CDR3 is 14 amino acids. The CDR3 loop is CASSQVRRDEKLFF. In DNA form, the CDR3 reads TGCGCCAGCAGCCAAGTACGGAGAGATGAAAAACTGTTTTTT.

This clone has just one count. The chain joins TRBV4-3 to TRBJ1-1; 9 bases align to TRBD1. Germline CDR1 is LGHNA and CDR2 is YSLEER. The CDR3 consists of 16 residues. Germline trimming cut 4 bases from V and 0 bases from J; bases unmatched to any gene: 6. CDR3 region: CASSPRQGGMNTEAFF. CDR3 nucleotides: TGCGCCAGCAGCCCCCGACAGGGGGGCATGAACACTGAAGCTTTCTTT.

This clone was recorded only once. The chain joins TRBV4-1 to TRBJ1-4; the D gene is possibly TRBD1 (5 bases). V was cut by 5 bases and J by 3 bases, with 16 bases left in between. The length of the CDR3 is 16 residues. Germline V gives CDR1 MGHRA, CDR2 YSYEKL. The chain's CDR3 is CASSVRAVVPNEKLFF. In nucleotides, the CDR3 is TGCGCCAGCAGCGTCAGGGCTGTGGTGCCTAATGAAAAACTGTTTTTT.

The chain couples TRBV11-3 to TRBJ1-4; D is uncertain. With 3 bases removed from V and 3 bases from J, the gap between germline ends came to 5 bases. The CDR3 consists of 13 residues. Germline V gives CDR1 SGHNT, CDR2 YENEEA. The CDR3 protein is CASSLGANEKLFF. The CDR3 DNA is TGTGCCAGCAGCTTGGGAGCTAATGAAAAACTGTTTTTT.

The CDR3 spells CASSDGGPADTQYF. The CDR3 coding sequence is TGCGCCAGCAGTGACGGGGGGCCAGCAGATACGCAGTATTTT. The chain joins TRBV10-2 to TRBJ2-3, with a weak D call TRBD2 (7 bases). CDR1 and CDR2 from the germline V gene are WSHSY and SAAADI. The CDR3 is 14 amino acids. With 3 bases removed from V and 4 bases from J, the gap between germline ends came to 11 bases.

The gene calls are TRBV28 and TRBJ1-2; 8 bases match TRBD1. The V gene end was trimmed by 2 bases and the J gene end by 8 bases; junction bases not matched to a gene: 16. The CDR3 is 17 residues long. Germline CDR1 is MDHEN and CDR2 is SYDVKM. CDR3 amino acids: CASSLPDRVIRREGYTF. CDR3 in DNA: TGTGCCAGCAGTTTACCGGACAGGGTGATAAGGCGGGAGGGCTACACCTTC.

The chain is built from TRBV6-2 or TRBV6-3 and TRBJ1-3; 8 bases are a match to TRBD1. The germline V gene has CDR1 MNHEY and CDR2 SVGEGT. The CDR3 consists of 18 residues. With 0 bases clipped from V and 3 bases from J, the junction kept 10 bases outside the gene matches. In DNA form, the CDR3 reads TGTGCCAGCAGTTACTCCGGGACAGGCCTTTTCGGTGGAAACACCATATATTTT. This sequence encodes CASSYSGTGLFGGNTIYF.

The chain is built from TRBV9 and TRBJ1-4; possible D gene TRBD1, 5 bases. CDR3 length: 15 amino acids. V was shortened by 2 bases and J by 8 bases, with 16 bases between the two germline ends. The germline V gene has CDR1 SGDLS and CDR2 YYNGEE. The CDR3 nucleotides are TGTGCCAGCAGCGTCGGCCAGGGTTGGGGCGAAAAACTGTTTTTT. It yields the protein CASSVGQGWGEKLFF. The full variable domain, rest sourced from reference TRBV9 and TRBJ1-4, is DSGVTQTPKHLITATGQRVTLRCSPRSGDLSVYWYQQSLDQGLQFLIQYYNGEERAKGNILERFSAQQFPDLHSELNLSSLELGDSALYFCASSVGQGWGEKLFFGSGTQLSVL.

This rearrangement joins TRBV18 to TRBJ1-1; D unresolved. CDR3 length equals 11 residues. From germline, CDR1 is KGHSH and CDR2 LQKENI. V was shortened by 5 bases and J by 4 bases, with 5 bases between the two germline ends. CDR3 sequence reads: CASSEPTEAFF. In nucleotides, the CDR3 is TGTGCCAGCTCAGAGCCCACTGAAGCTTTCTTT.

This chain links TRBV19 with TRBJ2-2; 8 bases fit TRBD2. The CDR3 runs 15 residues. Trimming cost V 3 bases and J 5 bases; bases outside gene matches: 5. Germline CDR1 reads LNHDA; CDR2 reads SQIVND (reference sequence). The DNA for the CDR3 is TGTGCCAGTAGTATGGGGGGGACTAGGACCGGGGAGCTGTTTTTT. Its protein product is CASSMGGTRTGELFF.

The chain links TRBV6-2 or TRBV6-3 to TRBJ1-4, with D perhaps TRBD1 (6 bases). Germline CDR1 and CDR2: MNHEY and SVGEGT. V was clipped by 2 bases and J by 5 bases, with 12 bases between them. This CDR3 is built from 15 residues. The CDR3 DNA follows: TGTGCCAGCAGTTACCGACAGGACAGAAATGAAAAACTGTTTTTT. It is translated as CASSYRQDRNEKLFF.

The J gene is TRBJ2-5, the V gene TRBV3-1 (or the pseudogene TRBV3-2), with TRBD2 matching over 10 bases. V shed 0 bases and J 2 bases; nucleotides not matched to a gene: 12. The CDR3 covers 19 residues. Germline lookup yields CDR1 LGHDT and CDR2 YNNKEL (reference sequence). CDR3 nucleotides: TGTGCCAGCAGCCAAGATCGCCCCCTAGCGGGGGTGGTACAAGAGACCCAGTACTTC. The encoded protein is CASSQDRPLAGVVQETQYF.